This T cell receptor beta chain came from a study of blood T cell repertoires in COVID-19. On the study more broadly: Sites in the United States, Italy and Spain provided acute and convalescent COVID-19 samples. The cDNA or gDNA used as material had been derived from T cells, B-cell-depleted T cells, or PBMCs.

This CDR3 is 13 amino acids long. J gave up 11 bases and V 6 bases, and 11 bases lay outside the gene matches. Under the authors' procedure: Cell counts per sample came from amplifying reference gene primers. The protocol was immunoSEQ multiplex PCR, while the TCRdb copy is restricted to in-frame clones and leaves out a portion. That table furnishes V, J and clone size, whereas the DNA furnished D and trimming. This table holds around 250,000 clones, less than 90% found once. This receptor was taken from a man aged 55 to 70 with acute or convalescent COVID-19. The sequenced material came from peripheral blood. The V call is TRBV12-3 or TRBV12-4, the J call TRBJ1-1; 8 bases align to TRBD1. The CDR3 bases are TGTGCCAGCAGCCTTAAGACAGGGGAGAGGGCTTTCTTT. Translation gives CASSLKTGERAFF.